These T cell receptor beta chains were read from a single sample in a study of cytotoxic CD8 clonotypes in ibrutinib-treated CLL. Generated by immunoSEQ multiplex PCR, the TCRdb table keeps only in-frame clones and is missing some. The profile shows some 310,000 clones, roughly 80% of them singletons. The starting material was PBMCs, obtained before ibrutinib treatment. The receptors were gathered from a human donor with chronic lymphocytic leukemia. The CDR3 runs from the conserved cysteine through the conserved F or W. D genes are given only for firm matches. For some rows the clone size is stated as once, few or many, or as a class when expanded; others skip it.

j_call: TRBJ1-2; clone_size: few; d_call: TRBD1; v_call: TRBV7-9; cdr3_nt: TGTGCCAGCAGCCCAGGACAGGGTTTGATCGGCTACACCTTC; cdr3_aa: CASSPGQGLIGYTF
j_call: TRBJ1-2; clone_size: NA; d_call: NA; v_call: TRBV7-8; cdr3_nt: TGTGCCAGCAGCTTAGGAAGGGTTCCCTCTAACTATGGCTACACCTTC; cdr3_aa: CASSLGRVPSNYGYTF
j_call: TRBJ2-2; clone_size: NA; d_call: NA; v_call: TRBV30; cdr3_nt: TGTGCCTGGAGTGCAAGGAACACCGGGGAGCTGTTTTTT; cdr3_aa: CAWSARNTGELFF
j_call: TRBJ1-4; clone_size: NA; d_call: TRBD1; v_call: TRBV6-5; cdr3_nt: TGTGCCAGCAGTTACAGGACAGGGGAGTGGGAAAAACTGTTTTTT; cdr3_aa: CASSYRTGEWEKLFF
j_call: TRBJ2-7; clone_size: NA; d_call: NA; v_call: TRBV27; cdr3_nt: TGTGCCAGCAGCCCCGGGAGAACCTACGAGCAGTACTTC; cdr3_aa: CASSPGRTYEQYF
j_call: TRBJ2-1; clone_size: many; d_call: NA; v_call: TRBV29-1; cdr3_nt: TGCAGCGTTCAATCCTACAATGAGCAGTTCTTC; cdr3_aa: CSVQSYNEQFF
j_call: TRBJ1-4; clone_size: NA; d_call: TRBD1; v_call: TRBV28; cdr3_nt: TGTGCCAGCAGCTCCACAGGGGGCAACGAAAAACTGTTTTTT; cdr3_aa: CASSSTGGNEKLFF
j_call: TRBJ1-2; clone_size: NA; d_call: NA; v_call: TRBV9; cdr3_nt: TGTGCCAGCAGCCCCAGTACGGGCTACACCTTC; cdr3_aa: CASSPSTGYTF
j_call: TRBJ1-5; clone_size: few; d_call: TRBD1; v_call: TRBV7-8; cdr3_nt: TGTGCCAGCAGCATGACAGGGGGGGGTCAGCCCCAGCATTTT; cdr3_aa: CASSMTGGGQPQHF
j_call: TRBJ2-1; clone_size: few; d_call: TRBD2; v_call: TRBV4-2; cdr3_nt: TGTGCCAGCAGCCGAGAGACTAGCGGGTATGACTACAATGAGCAGTTCTTC; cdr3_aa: CASSRETSGYDYNEQFF
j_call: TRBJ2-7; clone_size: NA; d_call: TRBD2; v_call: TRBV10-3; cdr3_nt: TGTGCCATCACTTCTAGCGGGAGGGAGCAGTACTTC; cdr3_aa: CAITSSGREQYF
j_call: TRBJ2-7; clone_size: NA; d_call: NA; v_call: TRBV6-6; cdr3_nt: TGTGCCAGCAGTTACGGGGTTTCCGAGCAGTACTTC; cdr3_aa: CASSYGVSEQYF
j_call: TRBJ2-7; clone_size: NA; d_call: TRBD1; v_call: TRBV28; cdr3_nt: TGTGCCAGCAGGGACAGGGCGACCTACGAGCAGTACTTC; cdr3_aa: CASRDRATYEQYF
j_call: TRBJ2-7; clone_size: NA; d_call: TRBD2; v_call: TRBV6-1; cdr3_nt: TGTGCCAGCAGCGAGAGCGGGACCCCGGTAGCGGGAGGAGGCTTC; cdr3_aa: CASSESGTPVAGGGF
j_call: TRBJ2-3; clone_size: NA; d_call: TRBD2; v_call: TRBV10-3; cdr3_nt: TGTGCCATCAGTGACGTCCTTAGCGGGAGGGATCGAGATACGCAGTATTTT; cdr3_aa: CAISDVLSGRDRDTQYF
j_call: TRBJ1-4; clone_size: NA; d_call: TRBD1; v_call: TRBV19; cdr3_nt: TGTGCCAGTAGTCCGCGTGGGACAGCAACTAATGAAAAACTGTTTTTT; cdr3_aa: CASSPRGTATNEKLFF
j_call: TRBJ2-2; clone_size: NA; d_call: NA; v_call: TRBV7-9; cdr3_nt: TGTGCCAGCAGCCGGGACCTTTCGAACACCGGGGAGCTGTTTTTT; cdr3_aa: CASSRDLSNTGELFF
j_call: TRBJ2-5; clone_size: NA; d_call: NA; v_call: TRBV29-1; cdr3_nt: TGCAGCGTTGAACTGGGGCTGGGGACCCAGTACTTC; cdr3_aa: CSVELGLGTQYF
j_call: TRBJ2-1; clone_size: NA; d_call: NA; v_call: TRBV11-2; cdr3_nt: TGTGCCAGCAGCTTTGGGAGTCCCTCCTACAATGAGCAGTTCTTC; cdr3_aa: CASSFGSPSYNEQFF
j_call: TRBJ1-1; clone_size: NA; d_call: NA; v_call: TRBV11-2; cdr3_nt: TGTGCCAGCAGCTTGGGGTCCTGGGACACTGAAGCTTTCTTT; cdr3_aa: CASSLGSWDTEAFF
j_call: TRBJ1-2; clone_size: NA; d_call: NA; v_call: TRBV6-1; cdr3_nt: TGTGCCAGCAGTGGGGGGGTACACTATGGCTACACCTTC; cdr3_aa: CASSGGVHYGYTF
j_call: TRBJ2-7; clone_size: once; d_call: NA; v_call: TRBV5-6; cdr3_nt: TGTGCCAGCAGCCAGATGGCCAGGGGAGGTGAGCAGTACTTC; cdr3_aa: CASSQMARGGEQYF
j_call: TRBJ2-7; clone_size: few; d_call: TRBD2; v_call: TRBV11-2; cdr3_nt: TGTGCCAGCAGCCCCCGGGAGGTCGCGGGACTTTACGAGCAGTACTTC; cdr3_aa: CASSPREVAGLYEQYF
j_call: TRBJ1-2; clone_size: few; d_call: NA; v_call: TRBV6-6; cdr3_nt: TGTGCCAGCAGTTCCCAAGGGACTAACTATGGCTACACCTTC; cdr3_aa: CASSSQGTNYGYTF
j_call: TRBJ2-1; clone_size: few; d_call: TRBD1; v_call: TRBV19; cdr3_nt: TGTGGCCAGTCCGAACAGGGGACAATAACCTACAATGAGCAGTTCTTC; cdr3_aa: CGQSEQGTITYNEQFF
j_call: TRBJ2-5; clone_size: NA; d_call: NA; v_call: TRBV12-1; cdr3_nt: TGTGCCAGCAGCTTTCCGCTGGGGGTGTCAGAGACCCAGTACTTC; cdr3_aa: CASSFPLGVSETQYF
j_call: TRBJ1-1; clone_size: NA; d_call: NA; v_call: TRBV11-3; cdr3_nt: TGTGCCAGCAGCTCGGGCGGCCGGGCTTTCTTT; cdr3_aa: CASSSGGRAFF
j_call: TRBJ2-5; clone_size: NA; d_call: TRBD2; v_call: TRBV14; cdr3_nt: TGTGCCAGCAGCCCTCGTGGGCGCGGGGGGACAATTAAAGAGACCCAGTACTTC; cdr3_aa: CASSPRGRGGTIKETQYF
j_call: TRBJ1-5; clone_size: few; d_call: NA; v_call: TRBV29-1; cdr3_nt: TGCAGCGTTGATACGGGGGCTGGTCAGCCCCAGCATTTT; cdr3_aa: CSVDTGAGQPQHF
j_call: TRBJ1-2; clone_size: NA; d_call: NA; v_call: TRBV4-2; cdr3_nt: TGTGCCAGCAGCCAAGAATGGGGCCTCTATGGCTACACCTTC; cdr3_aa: CASSQEWGLYGYTF
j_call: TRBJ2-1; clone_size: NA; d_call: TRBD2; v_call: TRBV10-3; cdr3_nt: TGTGCCATCAGTGCGCGACTAGCGGGAGGGCCTTTGGTCTACAATGAGCAGTTCTTC; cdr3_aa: CAISARLAGGPLVYNEQFF
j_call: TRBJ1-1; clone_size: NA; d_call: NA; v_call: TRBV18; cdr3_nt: TGTGCCAGCTCACCACAGATACAGAGGAACACTGAAGCTTTCTTT; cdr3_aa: CASSPQIQRNTEAFF
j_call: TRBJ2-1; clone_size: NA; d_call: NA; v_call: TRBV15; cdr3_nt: TGTGCCACCAGCTCTTACGTCGGTAGGAATGAGCAGTTCTTC; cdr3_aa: CATSSYVGRNEQFF
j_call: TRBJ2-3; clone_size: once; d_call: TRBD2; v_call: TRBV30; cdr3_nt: TGTGCCTGGACTAGCGGGAGTTCAGATACGCAGTATTTT; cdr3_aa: CAWTSGSSDTQYF
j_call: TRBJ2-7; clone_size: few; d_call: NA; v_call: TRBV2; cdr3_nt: TGTGCCAGCGGCCCTCGTGATTACGAGCAGTACTTC; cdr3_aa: CASGPRDYEQYF
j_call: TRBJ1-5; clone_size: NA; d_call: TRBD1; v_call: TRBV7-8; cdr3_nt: TGTGCCAGCAGCTTACCGGGACAGCCAAATCAGCCCCAGCATTTT; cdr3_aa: CASSLPGQPNQPQHF
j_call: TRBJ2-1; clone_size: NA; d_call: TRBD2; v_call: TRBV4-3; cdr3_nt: TGCGCCAGCAGCCAAGAAAGTATCCGCCAGGGTAGGTTGCCGGGAGGAAGTAATGAGCAGTTCTTC; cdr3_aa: CASSQESIRQGRLPGGSNEQFF
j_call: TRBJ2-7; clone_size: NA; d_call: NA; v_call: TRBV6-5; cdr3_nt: TGTGCCAGCAGTTACCGGGGACGGCCGAGCTCCTACGAGCAGTACTTC; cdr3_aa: CASSYRGRPSSYEQYF
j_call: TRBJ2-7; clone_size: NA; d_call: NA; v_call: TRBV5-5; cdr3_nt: TGTGCCAGCAGCCTCAGTAAACTATCCTACGAGCAGTACTTC; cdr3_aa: CASSLSKLSYEQYF
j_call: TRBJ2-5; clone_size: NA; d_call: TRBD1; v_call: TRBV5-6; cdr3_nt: TGTGCCAGCAGTTCAACAGGGGGAGGAGAGACCCAGTACTTC; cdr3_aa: CASSSTGGGETQYF
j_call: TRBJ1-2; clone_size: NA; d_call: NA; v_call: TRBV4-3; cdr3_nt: TGCGCCAGCAGCCAGAACAGGGATAACTATGGCTACACCTTC; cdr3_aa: CASSQNRDNYGYTF
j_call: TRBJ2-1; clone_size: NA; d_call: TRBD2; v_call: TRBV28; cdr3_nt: TGTGCCAGCAGTCCCCGCGGGGTACTAGCGGGATGGAATGAGCAGTTCTTC; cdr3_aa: CASSPRGVLAGWNEQFF
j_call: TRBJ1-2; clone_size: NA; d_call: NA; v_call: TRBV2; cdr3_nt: TGTGCCAGCTTACAGGGTCCTTCGCATGGCTACACCTTC; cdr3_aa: CASLQGPSHGYTF
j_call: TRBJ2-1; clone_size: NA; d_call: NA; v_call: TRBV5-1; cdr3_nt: TGCGCCAGCAGCTCAGGAGTGTACAATGAGCAGTTCTTC; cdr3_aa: CASSSGVYNEQFF
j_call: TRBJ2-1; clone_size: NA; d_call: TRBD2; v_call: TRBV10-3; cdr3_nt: TGTGCCATCAGTGATACGGCTAGCGGGAGTCAGGAGCAGTTCTTC; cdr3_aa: CAISDTASGSQEQFF
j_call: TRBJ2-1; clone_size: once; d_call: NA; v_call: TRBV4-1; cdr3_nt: TGCGCCAGCAGCCACGCTAGGAATGAGCAGTTCTTC; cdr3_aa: CASSHARNEQFF
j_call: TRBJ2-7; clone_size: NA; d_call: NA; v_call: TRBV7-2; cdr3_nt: TGTGCCAGCAGCTTCGTGGGCTCGGAGCCGTACGAGCAGTACTTC; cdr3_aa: CASSFVGSEPYEQYF
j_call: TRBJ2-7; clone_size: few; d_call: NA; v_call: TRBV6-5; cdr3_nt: TGTGCCAGCAGTTACTCTGGGGGACTGGAGTCCTACGAGCAGTACTTC; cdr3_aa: CASSYSGGLESYEQYF
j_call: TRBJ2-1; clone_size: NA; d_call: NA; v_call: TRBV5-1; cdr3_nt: TGCGCCAGCAGCTTGGTTGGCTCAACGGGTGAGCAGTTCTTC; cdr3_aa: CASSLVGSTGEQFF